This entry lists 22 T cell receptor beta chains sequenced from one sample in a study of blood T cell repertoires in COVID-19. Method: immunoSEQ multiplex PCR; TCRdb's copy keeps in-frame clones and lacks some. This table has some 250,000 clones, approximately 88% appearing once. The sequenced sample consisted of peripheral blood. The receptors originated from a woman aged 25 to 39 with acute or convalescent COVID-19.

The CDR3 loop is CASSFTSGEETQYF. The DNA for the CDR3 is TGTGCCAGCAGCTTCACTAGCGGAGAAGAGACCCAGTACTTC. V and J are TRBV9 and TRBJ2-5; 8 bases map to TRBD2. This CDR3 region has 14 residues. Germline CDR1 SGDLS, CDR2 YYNGEE. The trim removed 4 bases at V and 3 bases at J, leaving 5 bases unmatched. Combining the CDR3 with reference TRBV9 and TRBJ2-5 gives the whole variable domain DSGVTQTPKHLITATGQRVTLRCSPRSGDLSVYWYQQSLDQGLQFLIQYYNGEERAKGNILERFSAQQFPDLHSELNLSSLELGDSALYFCASSFTSGEETQYFGPGTRLLVL.

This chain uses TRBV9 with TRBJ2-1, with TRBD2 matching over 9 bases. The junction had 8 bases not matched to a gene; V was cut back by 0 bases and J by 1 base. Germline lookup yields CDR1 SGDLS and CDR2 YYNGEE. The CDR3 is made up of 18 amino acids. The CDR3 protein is CASSVAPPAGGSYNEQFF. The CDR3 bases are TGTGCCAGCAGCGTAGCTCCCCCAGCGGGAGGTTCCTACAATGAGCAGTTCTTC.

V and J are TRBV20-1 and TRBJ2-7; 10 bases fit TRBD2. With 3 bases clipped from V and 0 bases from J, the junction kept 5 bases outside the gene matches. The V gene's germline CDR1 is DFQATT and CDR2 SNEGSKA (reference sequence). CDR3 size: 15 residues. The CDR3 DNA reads TGCAGTGCTAGTAGCGGGAGGACGAGCTCCTACGAGCAGTACTTC. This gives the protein CSASSGRTSSYEQYF.

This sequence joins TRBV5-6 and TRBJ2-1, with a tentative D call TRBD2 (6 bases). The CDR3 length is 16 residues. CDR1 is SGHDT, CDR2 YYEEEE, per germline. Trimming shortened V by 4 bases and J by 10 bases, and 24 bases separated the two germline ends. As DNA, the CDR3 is TGTGCCAGCAGCCCCATGCTGGCGGGGTCCCTAGGAGAGCAGTTCTTC. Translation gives CASSPMLAGSLGEQFF.

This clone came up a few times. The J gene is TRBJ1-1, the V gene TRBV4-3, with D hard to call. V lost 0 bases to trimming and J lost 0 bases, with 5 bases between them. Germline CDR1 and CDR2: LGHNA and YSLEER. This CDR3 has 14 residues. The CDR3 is CASSQEVVNTEAFF. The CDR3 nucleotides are TGCGCCAGCAGCCAAGAAGTAGTGAACACTGAAGCTTTCTTT.

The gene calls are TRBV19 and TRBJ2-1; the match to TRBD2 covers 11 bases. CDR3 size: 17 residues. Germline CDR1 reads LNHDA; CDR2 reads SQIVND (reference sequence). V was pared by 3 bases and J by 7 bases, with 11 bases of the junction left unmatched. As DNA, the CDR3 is TGTGCCAGTAGTATGGGTAGCGGGAGGGCGATCGGTAATGAGCAGTTCTTC. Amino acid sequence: CASSMGSGRAIGNEQFF.

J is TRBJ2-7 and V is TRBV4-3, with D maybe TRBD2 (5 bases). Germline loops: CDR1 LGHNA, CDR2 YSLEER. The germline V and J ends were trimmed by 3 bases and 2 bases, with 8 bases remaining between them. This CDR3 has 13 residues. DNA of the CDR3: TGCGCCAGCAGCCACGGGGTTACCTACGAGCAGTACTTC. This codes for CASSHGVTYEQYF.

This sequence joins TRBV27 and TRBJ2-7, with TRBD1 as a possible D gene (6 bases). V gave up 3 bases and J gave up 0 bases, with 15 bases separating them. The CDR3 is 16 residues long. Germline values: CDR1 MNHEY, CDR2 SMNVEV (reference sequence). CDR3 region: CASSFTGQRSSYEQYF. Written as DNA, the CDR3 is TGTGCCAGCAGTTTCACCGGACAGCGCAGCTCCTACGAGCAGTACTTC.

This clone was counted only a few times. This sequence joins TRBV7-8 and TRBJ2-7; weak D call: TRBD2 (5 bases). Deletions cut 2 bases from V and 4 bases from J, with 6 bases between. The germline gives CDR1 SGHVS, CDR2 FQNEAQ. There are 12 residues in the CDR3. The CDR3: CASSLSGYEQYF. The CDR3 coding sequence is TGTGCCAGCAGCTTAAGCGGATACGAGCAGTACTTC.

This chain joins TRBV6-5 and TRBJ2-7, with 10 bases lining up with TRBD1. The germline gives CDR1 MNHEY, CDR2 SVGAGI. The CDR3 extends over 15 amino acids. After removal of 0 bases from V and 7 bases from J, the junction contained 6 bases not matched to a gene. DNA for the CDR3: TGTGCCAGCAGTTACTCGAGACAGGGGGCGTGGGAGCAGTACTTC. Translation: CASSYSRQGAWEQYF.

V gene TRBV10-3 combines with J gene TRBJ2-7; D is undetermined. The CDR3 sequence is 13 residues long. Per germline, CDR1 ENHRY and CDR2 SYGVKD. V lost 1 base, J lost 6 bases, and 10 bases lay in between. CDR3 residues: CAISEYLQTEQYF. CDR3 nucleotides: TGTGCCATCAGTGAGTACTTACAGACCGAGCAGTACTTC.

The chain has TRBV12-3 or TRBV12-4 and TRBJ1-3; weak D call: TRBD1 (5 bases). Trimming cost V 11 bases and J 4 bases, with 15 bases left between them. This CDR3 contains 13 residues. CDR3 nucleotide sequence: TGTGCCTTTCCTGTAGGGGCCGGAAACACCATATATTTT. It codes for CAFPVGAGNTIYF.

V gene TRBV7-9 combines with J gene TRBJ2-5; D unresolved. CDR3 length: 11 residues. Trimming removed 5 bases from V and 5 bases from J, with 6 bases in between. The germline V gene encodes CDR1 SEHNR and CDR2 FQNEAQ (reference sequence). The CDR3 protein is CASSVMETQYF. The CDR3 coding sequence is TGTGCCAGCAGCGTTATGGAGACCCAGTACTTC.

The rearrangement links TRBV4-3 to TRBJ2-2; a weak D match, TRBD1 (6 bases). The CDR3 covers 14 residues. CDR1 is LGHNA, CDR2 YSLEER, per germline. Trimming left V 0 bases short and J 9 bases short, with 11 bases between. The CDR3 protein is CASSQDTRGRELFF. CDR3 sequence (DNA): TGCGCCAGCAGCCAAGATACCAGGGGCCGGGAGCTGTTTTTT.

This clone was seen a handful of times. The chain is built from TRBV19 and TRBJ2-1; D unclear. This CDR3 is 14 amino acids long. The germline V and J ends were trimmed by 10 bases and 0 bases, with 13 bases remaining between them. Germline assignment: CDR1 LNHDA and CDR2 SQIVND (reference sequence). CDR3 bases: TGTGCCACCCGTTTGGCCCACTCCTACAATGAGCAGTTCTTC. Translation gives CATRLAHSYNEQFF.

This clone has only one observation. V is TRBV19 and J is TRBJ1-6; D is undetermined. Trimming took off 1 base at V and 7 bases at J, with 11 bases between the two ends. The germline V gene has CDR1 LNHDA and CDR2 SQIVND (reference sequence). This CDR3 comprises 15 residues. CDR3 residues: CASSIVAGSNSPLHF. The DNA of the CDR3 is TGTGCCAGTAGTATAGTGGCAGGAAGCAATTCACCCCTCCACTTT. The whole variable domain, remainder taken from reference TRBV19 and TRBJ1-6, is DGGITQSPKYLFRKEGQNVTLSCEQNLNHDAMYWYRQDPGQGLRLIYYSQIVNDFQKGDIAEGYSVSREKKESFPLTVTSAQKNPTAFYLCASSIVAGSNSPLHFGNGTRLTVT.

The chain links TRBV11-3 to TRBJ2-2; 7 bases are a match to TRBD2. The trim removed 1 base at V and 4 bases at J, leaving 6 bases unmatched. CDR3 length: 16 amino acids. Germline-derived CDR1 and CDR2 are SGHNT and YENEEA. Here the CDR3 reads CASSLVGGRGTGELFF. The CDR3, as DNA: TGTGCCAGCAGCTTAGTAGGCGGGAGAGGCACCGGGGAGCTGTTTTTT.

The CDR3 here is CASSLDGVNEKLFF. The CDR3 DNA reads TGTGCCAGCAGCCTCGACGGGGTTAATGAAAAACTGTTTTTT. The chain recombines TRBV6-5 with TRBJ1-4; D unclear. Trimming removed 6 bases at V and 4 bases at J, with 12 bases between. The CDR3 covers 14 residues. Germline CDR1 and CDR2: MNHEY and SVGAGI.

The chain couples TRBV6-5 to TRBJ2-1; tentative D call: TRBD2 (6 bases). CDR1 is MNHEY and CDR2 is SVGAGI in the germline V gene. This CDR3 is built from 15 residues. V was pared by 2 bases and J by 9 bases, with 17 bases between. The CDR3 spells CASSYISLAMSEQFF. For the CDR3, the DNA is TGTGCCAGCAGTTACATTTCGCTAGCGATGTCTGAGCAGTTCTTC.

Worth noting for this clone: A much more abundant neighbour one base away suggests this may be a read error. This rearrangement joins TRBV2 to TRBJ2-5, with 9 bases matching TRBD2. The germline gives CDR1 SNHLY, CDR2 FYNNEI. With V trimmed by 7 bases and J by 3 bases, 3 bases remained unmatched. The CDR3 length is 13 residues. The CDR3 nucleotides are TGTGCCAGCAAGACTAGCGGAAAAGAGACCCAGTACTTC. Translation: CASKTSGKETQYF.

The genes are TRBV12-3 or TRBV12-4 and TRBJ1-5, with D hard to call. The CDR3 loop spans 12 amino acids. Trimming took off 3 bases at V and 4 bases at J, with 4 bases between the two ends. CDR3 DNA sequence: TGTGCCAGCAGTTTTATTAATCAGCCCCAGCATTTT. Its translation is CASSFINQPQHF.

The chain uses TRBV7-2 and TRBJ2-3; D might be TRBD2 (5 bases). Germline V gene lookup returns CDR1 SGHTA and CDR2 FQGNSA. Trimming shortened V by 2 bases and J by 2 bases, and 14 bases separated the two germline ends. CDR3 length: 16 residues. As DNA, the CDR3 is TGTGCCAGCAGCTTAAGCGGCCTCTCCGCCACAGATACGCAGTATTTT. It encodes CASSLSGLSATDTQYF. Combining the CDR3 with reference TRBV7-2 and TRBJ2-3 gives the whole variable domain GAGVSQSPSNKVTEKGKDVELRCDPISGHTALYWYRQSLGQGLEFLIYFQGNSAPDKSGLPSDRFSAERTGGSVSTLTIQRTQQEDSAVYLCASSLSGLSATDTQYFGPGTRLTVL.